A single sample gave rise to the 20 T cell receptor beta chains below, sequenced in a study of shared clonotypes between healthy human individuals. Repertoires were generated with immunoSEQ multiplex PCR, while TCRdb's copy carries only in-frame clones and drops some. This sample has approximately 470,000 clones, with more than 65% found just once. The sample taken for sequencing was PBMCs. These receptors originate from a woman aged 40 to 55 in good health. Some clones in this sample may be carry-over from other donors' samples.

The CDR3 loop is CASSIDRGLNYGYTF. The CDR3 DNA reads as TGTGCCAGCAGCATTGACAGGGGGTTGAACTATGGCTACACCTTC. This chain connects TRBV11-2 to TRBJ1-2; 9 bases agree with TRBD1. J gave up 2 bases and V 5 bases, and 6 bases lay outside the gene matches. The CDR3 length is 15 residues. CDR1 is SGHAT, CDR2 FQNNGV, per germline.

CDR3 nucleotide sequence: TGTGCCAGCAGCTTTTCCCTGGCAGGTAACAATGAGCAGTTCTTC. Amino acid sequence: CASSFSLAGNNEQFF. This sequence joins TRBV11-2 and TRBJ2-1; the D is unclear. Trimming shortened V by 3 bases and J by 5 bases, and 14 bases separated the two germline ends. The CDR3 sequence is 15 residues long. Germline V gene sequence: CDR1 SGHAT, CDR2 FQNNGV.

The chain is built from TRBV11-2 and TRBJ1-4; 7 bases line up with TRBD1. Losses at the gene ends were 5 bases for V and 3 bases for J; bases not matched to a gene: 9. Germline CDR1 reads SGHAT; CDR2 reads FQNNGV. The CDR3 totals 16 residues. The CDR3 spells CASSASHQGANEKLFF. The CDR3 DNA sequence: TGTGCCAGCAGCGCATCCCATCAGGGGGCTAATGAAAAACTGTTTTTT.

This sequence joins TRBV20-1 and TRBJ2-5; D unclear. In germline, CDR1 is DFQATT, CDR2 SNEGSKA (reference sequence). V was shortened by 7 bases and J by 3 bases, with 9 bases between the two germline ends. The CDR3 consists of 11 residues. CDR3 region: CSVGGKETQYF. The CDR3 DNA reads TGCAGTGTTGGCGGTAAAGAGACCCAGTACTTC.

The V call is TRBV4-2, the J call TRBJ2-7, with TRBD1 as a possible D gene (5 bases). The CDR3 is 13 residues long. V dropped 0 bases and J dropped 6 bases, with 9 bases sitting between them. From germline, CDR1 is LGHNA and CDR2 YNFKEQ. The CDR3: CASSQDTGSEQYF. CDR3 in DNA: TGTGCCAGCAGCCAAGATACAGGTTCCGAGCAGTACTTC.

Concerning this clone: Within the sample, other DNA sequences also encode this same CDR3. This sequence joins TRBV5-1 and TRBJ2-7; 9 bases are a match to TRBD1. This CDR3 comprises 14 residues. V shed 2 bases and J 4 bases; nucleotides not matched to a gene: 4. Looked up from germline, CDR1 is SGHRS and CDR2 is YFSETQ. The CDR3 DNA follows: TGCGCCAGCAGCTTACGACAGGGGGGTTACGAGCAGTACTTC. Protein: CASSLRQGGYEQYF.

V gene TRBV7-2 combines with J gene TRBJ2-7, with D tentatively TRBD2 (6 bases). CDR3 size: 15 residues. Trimming stripped 5 bases from V and 3 bases from J, with 17 bases between. Per germline, CDR1 SGHTA and CDR2 FQGNSA. The CDR3 region is CASSLRSGLLYEQYF. The CDR3 DNA follows: TGTGCCAGCAGCCTACGTAGCGGACTCCTCTACGAGCAGTACTTC.

Comment on this clone: This sample also contains other DNA sequences that code for the same CDR3. The chain recombines TRBV20-1 with TRBJ2-7; D is uncertain. The CDR3 sequence is 11 residues long. V lost 3 bases, J lost 2 bases, and 5 bases lay in between. Germline-derived CDR1 and CDR2 are DFQATT and SNEGSKA (reference sequence). For the CDR3, the DNA is TGCAGTGCTAGCCGCGCCTACGAGCAGTACTTC. Its protein product is CSASRAYEQYF.

This clone was recorded many times. The chain is built from TRBV7-3 and TRBJ2-2; 10 nucleotides align to TRBD1. There are 15 residues in the CDR3. With 3 bases clipped from V and 6 bases from J, the junction kept 4 bases outside the gene matches. The germline CDR1 and CDR2 sequences are SGHTA and FQGTGA. The CDR3 loop reads CASSFVGTGAGELFF. CDR3 DNA sequence: TGTGCCAGCAGCTTCGTCGGGACAGGGGCCGGGGAGCTGTTTTTT.

This sequence joins TRBV7-9 and TRBJ1-1; D call uncertain. V gave up 1 base and J gave up 1 base, with 10 bases separating them. CDR3 length: 15 amino acids. Germline V lookup: CDR1 SEHNR, CDR2 FQNEAQ (reference sequence). The CDR3 nucleotides read TGTGCCAGCAGCTTAGGTTCGTGGGAGAACACTGAAGCTTTCTTT. Protein: CASSLGSWENTEAFF.

On this clone: A far larger clone is one base from this, pointing to a likely read error. The same CDR3 can be traced to other DNA sequences in this sample. V is TRBV7-9 and J is TRBJ2-2; TRBD1 is a possible D gene (5 bases). The CDR3 totals 14 residues. The germline V gene encodes CDR1 SEHNR and CDR2 FQNEAQ (reference sequence). The chain's CDR3 is CASSSTENTGELFF. The CDR3 bases are TGTGCCAGCAGCTCGACAGAGAACACCGGTGAGCTGTTTTTT.

The chain uses TRBV4-2 and TRBJ2-7, with TRBD1 as a possible D gene (5 bases). CDR1 is LGHNA, CDR2 YNFKEQ, per germline. The CDR3 is 15 amino acids. Between the trimmed V and J ends, which lost 1 base and 2 bases, there was a span of 12 bases. CDR3 sequence (DNA): TGTGCCAGCAGCCAAGGGAGTCAGGGTACCTACGAGCAGTACTTC. Translated, it gives CASSQGSQGTYEQYF.

The chain combines TRBV29-1 with TRBJ2-7, with D tentatively TRBD1 (5 bases). Between the trimmed V and J ends, which lost 6 bases and 2 bases, there was a span of 8 bases. The CDR3 is made up of 11 amino acids. CDR1 and CDR2 (germline): SQVTM, ANQGSEA. CDR3: CSVLTAYEQYF. The CDR3 region has the DNA TGCAGCGTCTTGACAGCCTACGAGCAGTACTTC.

V gene TRBV5-4 combines with J gene TRBJ2-5, with 13 bases identical to TRBD2. The J segment lost 5 bases and the V segment lost 4 bases, leaving 5 bases of the junction unmatched. Germline CDR1 SGHNT, CDR2 YYREEE (reference sequence). This CDR3 has 15 amino acids. In DNA form, the CDR3 reads TGTGCCAGCAGCCCGACTAGCGGGAGGCGGGAGACCCAGTACTTC. The encoded protein is CASSPTSGRRETQYF.

This clone has a handful of counts. V is TRBV7-2 and J is TRBJ1-5, with a possible D match to TRBD1 (5 bases). Germline lookup yields CDR1 SGHTA and CDR2 FQGNSA. The CDR3 sequence is 12 residues long. Between the trimmed V and J ends, which lost 1 base and 7 bases, there was a span of 5 bases. The CDR3 loop reads CASSLGGQPQHF. CDR3 DNA sequence: TGTGCCAGCAGCTTAGGGGGGCAGCCCCAGCATTTT.

The chain carries TRBV6-6 and TRBJ2-1; 12 positions match TRBD2. V was clipped by 6 bases and J by 7 bases; unmatched bases: 10. Germline CDR1 reads MNHNY; CDR2 reads SVGAGI (reference sequence). CDR3 length: 16 residues. CDR3 sequence: CASSERLAGEANEQFF. In DNA form, the CDR3 reads TGTGCCAGCAGCGAGAGACTAGCGGGAGAAGCAAATGAGCAGTTCTTC.

This clone was observed a single time. The chain carries TRBV7-8 and TRBJ2-1, with D perhaps matching TRBD2 (5 bases). This CDR3 has 16 amino acids. V gave up 1 base and J gave up 2 bases, with 12 bases separating them. Germline values: CDR1 SGHVS, CDR2 FQNEAQ. This CDR3 reads CASSLGRGVTYNEQFF. DNA of the CDR3: TGTGCCAGCAGCTTAGGCCGGGGTGTAACCTACAATGAGCAGTTCTTC. The whole variable domain, filled in from reference TRBV7-8 and TRBJ2-1, reads GAGVSQSPRYKVAKRGQDVALRCDPISGHVSLFWYQQALGQGPEFLTYFQNEAQLDKSGLPSDRFFAERPEGSVSTLKIQRTQQEDSAVYLCASSLGRGVTYNEQFFGPGTRLTVL.

In its sample, this clone was seen a few times. An end of the junction does not agree with germline; a read error may underlie this. This chain connects TRBV18 to TRBJ2-7; perhaps TRBD1 as D (6 bases). This CDR3 has 13 amino acids. Germline V gene data show CDR1 as KGHSH and CDR2 as LQKENI. As DNA, the CDR3 is TGTGCCAGCTCACCCGGCTCCGGGACAATTCCACACTTC. It yields the protein CASSPGSGTIPHF.

The chain combines TRBV29-1 with TRBJ2-5; TRBD2 matches 8 bases. Germline V CDR1 and CDR2: SQVTM, ANQGSEA. The CDR3 consists of 15 residues. V gave up 5 bases and J gave up 2 bases; unmatched junction bases: 10. The chain's CDR3 is CSVTNSGAVQETQYF. CDR3 nucleotide sequence: TGCAGCGTTACCAATAGCGGGGCTGTACAAGAGACCCAGTACTTC.

This clone was seen just once. This likely reflects a read error, since a far larger clone is one base away. Additional DNA sequences in this sample encode the identical CDR3. The chain carries TRBV28 and TRBJ2-7; the D call may be TRBD1 or TRBD2 (5 bases each). This CDR3 has 18 amino acids. CDR1 and CDR2 (germline): MDHEN, SYDVKM. As DNA, the CDR3 is TGCGCCAGCACCCAAGTGGGGGTGAGAACGGAAAGCTCCTACGAGCAGTACTTC. Its translation: CASTQVGVRTESSYEQYF.